The next 28 T cell receptor beta chains were all read from a single sample in a study of patients and donors after allogeneic stem cell transplantation (TCRdb year 2020). Library method: RT-PCR. The sequencing machine was a NextSeq 550. TCRdb ran its own pipeline on the public reads, namely fastp trimming at Q25 and MiXCR clone calling, and kept in-frame beta chains. Each CDR3 protein gets just one entry, which takes the most common genes and DNA from the rows behind it. The sample table records some 880,000 distinct CDR3 sequences; roughly 18% of these occur just once. Roughly 6% of the sample is taken by the ten largest. The sequenced material came from blood, either unsorted or a sorted T cell fraction (not recorded which). The receptors shown here come from a human donor who was either an allogeneic HSCT recipient or a stem cell or donor lymphocyte infusion donor (not recorded which). It is not recorded whose cells these are; they may come from a transplant donor.

This sequence joins TRBV24-1 and TRBJ2-3; tentative D call: TRBD2 (5 bases). CDR1 KGHDR and CDR2 SFDVKD come from the germline V gene. This CDR3 is built from 13 residues. The germline V and J ends were trimmed by 8 bases and 5 bases, with 13 bases remaining between them. CDR3 loop: CATKGGSRDTQYF. The CDR3 DNA reads as TGTGCCACCAAGGGTGGGAGTCGAGATACGCAGTATTTT.

This clonotype came up a few times. The rearrangement uses TRBV6-2 or TRBV6-3 and TRBJ1-3; 12 nucleotides match TRBD1. The germline V gene has CDR1 MNHEY and CDR2 SVGEGT. CDR3 length: 16 residues. Trimming removed 7 bases from V and 4 bases from J; junction bases left unmatched: 8. DNA for the CDR3: TGTGCCAGCATCCCCCGGGACAGGGGGCAAGGAAACACCATATATTTT. Translated: CASIPRDRGQGNTIYF.

This clonotype was observed a handful of times. The rearrangement joins TRBV7-9 to TRBJ2-7, with 7 bases lining up with TRBD1. The CDR3 runs 17 residues. From germline, CDR1 is SEHNR and CDR2 FQNEAQ (reference sequence). The V segment lost 5 bases and the J segment 0 bases; nucleotides outside the gene matches: 13. CDR3 protein: CASSRMGPGTVSYEQYF. The CDR3 DNA reads TGTGCCAGCAGCCGAATGGGCCCAGGGACAGTCTCCTACGAGCAGTACTTC.

In its sample, this clonotype was seen many times. V is TRBV5-1 and J is TRBJ2-1; 7 positions agree with TRBD1. The CDR3 loop spans 15 amino acids. Germline-derived CDR1 and CDR2 are SGHRS and YFSETQ. V gave up 4 bases and J gave up 6 bases; unmatched junction bases: 10. As DNA, the CDR3 is TGCGCCAGCAGCGCACAAGGGACAGTGATCAATGAGCAGTTCTTC. Translation: CASSAQGTVINEQFF.

This clonotype was seen repeatedly, ten times or more. V is TRBV4-2 and J is TRBJ2-3; D gene unclear. The CDR3 runs 15 residues. In germline, CDR1 is LGHNA, CDR2 YNFKEQ. V was pared by 1 base and J by 2 bases, with 10 bases between. CDR3 sequence: CASSQGRTDTDTQYF. The CDR3 nucleotides are TGTGCCAGCAGCCAAGGTAGGACCGACACAGATACGCAGTATTTT.

This clonotype was observed a few times. This chain joins TRBV6-5 and TRBJ2-1, with 9 bases fitting TRBD2. The CDR3 sequence is 15 residues long. The J segment lost 6 bases and the V segment lost 2 bases, leaving 5 bases of the junction unmatched. Germline V gene sequence: CDR1 MNHEY, CDR2 SVGAGI. The CDR3 loop reads CASSYGGGASNEQFF. The CDR3 coding sequence is TGTGCCAGCAGTTACGGCGGGGGGGCCAGCAATGAGCAGTTCTTC.

The chain combines TRBV2 with TRBJ2-7; 9 bases align to TRBD2. CDR3 length: 13 amino acids. Trimming cost V 10 bases and J 3 bases; bases outside gene matches: 7. The germline V gene has CDR1 SNHLY and CDR2 FYNNEI. CDR3 sequence: CATTDSGGYEQYF. CDR3 nucleotides: TGTGCCACAACCGATAGCGGGGGCTACGAGCAGTACTTC.

The chain carries TRBV7-9 and TRBJ2-4; the match to TRBD1 covers 9 bases. With 5 bases clipped from V and 9 bases from J, the junction kept 5 bases outside the gene matches. The CDR3 runs to 13 residues. Germline assignment: CDR1 SEHNR and CDR2 FQNEAQ (reference sequence). The CDR3 region is CASSPRDRVIQYF. For the CDR3, the DNA is TGTGCCAGCAGCCCCAGGGACAGGGTCATTCAGTACTTC.

This chain uses TRBV5-1 with TRBJ1-1, with D unresolved. The CDR3 covers 14 residues. Germline V lookup: CDR1 SGHRS, CDR2 YFSETQ. Trimming pared 5 bases from V and 0 bases from J, leaving 11 bases between. The CDR3 DNA sequence: TGCGCCAGCAGGGCCGGACCCATGAACACTGAAGCTTTCTTT. Residues: CASRAGPMNTEAFF.

V is TRBV6-5 and J is TRBJ1-6, with a possible D match to TRBD1 (6 bases). This CDR3 region has 15 residues. Germline CDR1 and CDR2: MNHEY and SVGAGI. The V end lost 0 bases, the J end lost 8 bases, and 11 bases lay between the germline ends. CDR3 coding DNA: TGTGCCAGCAGTTACTCGGGGGGGCCAGATTCACCCCTCCACTTT. Protein: CASSYSGGPDSPLHF.

The rearrangement uses TRBV5-6 and TRBJ1-1; 9 nucleotides match TRBD1. After removal of 3 bases from V and 4 bases from J, the junction contained 7 bases not matched to a gene. The CDR3 length is 15 residues. The germline V gene has CDR1 SGHDT and CDR2 YYEEEE. The CDR3 DNA reads TGTGCCAGCAGCTCGACCGGGACAGGGATCACTGAAGCTTTCTTT. Translation gives CASSSTGTGITEAFF. Variable domain in full (rest from reference TRBV5-6 and TRBJ1-1): DAGVTQSPTHLIKTRGQQVTLRCSPKSGHDTVSWYQQALGQGPQFIFQYYEEEERQRGNFPDRFSGHQFPNYSSELNVNALLLGDSALYLCASSSTGTGITEAFFGQGTRLTVV.

This rearrangement joins TRBV2 to TRBJ2-3; 10 positions agree with TRBD2. From germline, CDR1 is SNHLY and CDR2 FYNNEI. The CDR3 extends over 18 amino acids. Trimming at V came to 2 bases and at J to 4 bases, leaving 12 bases not matched to a gene. CDR3 DNA: TGTGCCAGCAGTGAACATCGGTCTAGCGGGAGTCCGCCAGATACGCAGTATTTT. It is translated as CASSEHRSSGSPPDTQYF.

This clonotype was counted between two and nine times. The chain links TRBV4-3 to TRBJ2-7; TRBD1 matches 9 bases. Germline V lookup: CDR1 LGHNA, CDR2 YSLEER. The CDR3 has 14 amino acids. The V gene end was trimmed by 4 bases and the J gene end by 6 bases; junction bases not matched to a gene: 7. The CDR3 DNA reads TGCGCCAGCAGCCTAGAGGGACAGGGAAGCGAGCAGTACTTC. Its translation: CASSLEGQGSEQYF.

This clonotype turned up a few times. The chain combines TRBV5-1 with TRBJ1-1; D possibly corresponds to TRBD1 (6 bases). Trimming removed 1 base at V and 0 bases at J, with 10 bases between. CDR1 and CDR2 (germline): SGHRS, YFSETQ. CDR3 length: 15 residues. The CDR3 bases are TGCGCCAGCAGCTTGTGGGGGGCCCTGAACACTGAAGCTTTCTTT. Translated, it gives CASSLWGALNTEAFF. The variable domain in full, completed from reference TRBV5-1 and TRBJ1-1, reads KAGVTQTPRYLIKTRGQQVTLSCSPISGHRSVSWYQQTPGQGLQFLFEYFSETQRNKGNFPGRFSGRQFSNSRSEMNVSTLELGDSALYLCASSLWGALNTEAFFGQGTRLTVV.

The V gene is TRBV4-1, the J gene TRBJ1-2, with 12 positions matching TRBD1. Germline V gives CDR1 MGHRA, CDR2 YSYEKL. After removal of 1 base from V and 8 bases from J, the junction contained 5 bases not matched to a gene. The CDR3 contains 15 residues. The CDR3, as DNA: TGCGCCAGCAGCCAAGTCAGGGACAGGGGGCGCGGCTACACCTTC. Amino acids: CASSQVRDRGRGYTF.

Many counts were recorded for this clonotype. The CDR3 DNA sequence: TGCGCCAGCAGCCCTGGACGGGAAATCCCTCATCAGCCCCAGCATTTT. Protein product: CASSPGREIPHQPQHF. This chain links TRBV5-1 with TRBJ1-5; D unclear. The V gene lost 4 bases and the J gene lost 5 bases, with 19 bases spanning the gap. Germline CDR1 is SGHRS and CDR2 is YFSETQ. This CDR3 region has 16 residues.

The V and J genes are TRBV5-1 and TRBJ2-2, with D possibly matching TRBD2 (5 bases). With 0 bases removed from V and 6 bases from J, the gap between germline ends came to 12 bases. CDR1 and CDR2 (germline): SGHRS, YFSETQ. The CDR3 is 15 amino acids. CDR3 nucleotide sequence: TGCGCCAGCAGCTTGGTGAGAGGGCCCTCCGGGGAGCTGTTTTTT. Its protein product is CASSLVRGPSGELFF.

This clonotype was detected only a few times. This chain uses TRBV5-6 with TRBJ1-2, with D unclear. Trimming removed 3 bases at V and 5 bases at J, with 14 bases between. The germline V gene has CDR1 SGHDT and CDR2 YYEEEE. This CDR3 comprises 14 residues. CDR3 amino acids: CASSYRAPGYGYTF. Written as DNA, the CDR3 is TGTGCCAGCAGCTACCGGGCCCCTGGGTATGGCTACACCTTC. The full variable domain, in which reference TRBV5-6 and TRBJ1-2 provide the parts outside the CDR3, is DAGVTQSPTHLIKTRGQQVTLRCSPKSGHDTVSWYQQALGQGPQFIFQYYEEEERQRGNFPDRFSGHQFPNYSSELNVNALLLGDSALYLCASSYRAPGYGYTFGSGTRLTVV.

The J gene is TRBJ2-5, the V gene TRBV20-1; no clear D gene. CDR3 length equals 16 residues. Trimming removed 0 bases at V and 3 bases at J, with 17 bases between. Germline CDR1 is DFQATT and CDR2 is SNEGSKA (reference sequence). This chain's CDR3 is CSARDRKTISKETQYF. The CDR3 region has the DNA TGCAGTGCTAGAGATAGGAAGACGATTAGTAAAGAGACCCAGTACTTC.

This clonotype has at least ten counts. The V gene is TRBV29-1, the J gene TRBJ2-7; tentative D call: TRBD1 (6 bases). The V end was cut by 6 bases, the J end by 0 bases, with 15 bases between. The germline V gene has CDR1 SQVTM and CDR2 ANQGSEA. The CDR3 consists of 14 residues. CDR3 amino acids: CSVDRSYPSYEQYF. The CDR3 DNA reads TGCAGCGTAGACAGGTCCTATCCCTCCTACGAGCAGTACTTC.

The V call is TRBV20-1, the J call TRBJ1-1; D might be TRBD1 (5 bases). The germline V gene has CDR1 DFQATT and CDR2 SNEGSKA (reference sequence). The CDR3 totals 13 residues. Trimming pared 1 base from V and 2 bases from J, leaving 8 bases between. In DNA, the CDR3 is TGCAGTGCTAGAGCCCAGGGTAACACTGAAGCTTTCTTT. Its protein is CSARAQGNTEAFF.

The chain has TRBV11-1 and TRBJ2-7; TRBD1 agrees at 9 bases. V lost 6 bases, J lost 0 bases, and 15 bases stayed unmatched. The CDR3 runs 18 residues. Germline CDR1 reads SGHAT; CDR2 reads FQDESV (reference sequence). CDR3 in amino acids: CASRTAVQGALTSYEQYF. CDR3 nucleotides: TGTGCCAGCAGAACAGCGGTACAGGGGGCCCTAACCTCCTACGAGCAGTACTTC.

The chain has TRBV13 and TRBJ2-1; 10 nucleotides agree with TRBD1. Germline CDR1 and CDR2: PRHDT and FYEKMQ (reference sequence). Unmatched junction bases numbered 7, after V lost 4 bases and J lost 7 bases. The CDR3 loop spans 15 amino acids. CDR3 coding DNA: TGTGCCAGCAGCTCCACCGGGACAGGGGAAAATGAGCAGTTCTTC. Its protein is CASSSTGTGENEQFF.

The V gene is TRBV5-1, the J gene TRBJ2-3, with 8 bases fitting TRBD2. This CDR3 comprises 14 residues. The germline gives CDR1 SGHRS, CDR2 YFSETQ. V lost 4 bases, J lost 4 bases, and 5 bases stayed unmatched. CDR3 DNA sequence: TGCGCCAGCAGCCCAACGGGGGGGTCAGATACGCAGTATTTT. As protein: CASSPTGGSDTQYF.

This clonotype has ten or more counts. The CDR3 spells CASRDRQGRNTGELFF. CDR3 sequence (DNA): TGTGCCAGCAGGGATCGGCAGGGGAGGAACACCGGGGAGCTGTTTTTT. V is TRBV6-1 and J is TRBJ2-2; D is possibly TRBD1 (6 bases). V was cut by 6 bases and J by 1 base, with 15 bases left in between. The germline gives CDR1 MNHNS, CDR2 SASEGT. The CDR3 spans 16 residues.

A few counts support this clonotype. This chain connects TRBV3-1 to TRBJ2-1; TRBD1 matches 7 bases. With V trimmed by 1 base and J by 2 bases, 5 bases remained unmatched. The CDR3 length is 16 residues. Germline-derived CDR1 and CDR2 are LGHDT and YNNKEL (reference sequence). The CDR3 sequence: CASSQGLGGPYNEQFF. CDR3 in DNA: TGTGCCAGCAGCCAAGGATTAGGGGGCCCCTACAATGAGCAGTTCTTC.

The chain combines TRBV6-5 with TRBJ1-1, with D possibly matching TRBD1 (6 bases). This CDR3 contains 14 residues. Germline CDR1 and CDR2: MNHEY and SVGAGI. V was pared by 2 bases and J by 6 bases, with 13 bases between. In DNA form, the CDR3 reads TGTGCCAGCAGTTACCGTCACAGGGACCCTGAAGCTTTCTTT. As protein: CASSYRHRDPEAFF.

The gene calls are TRBV7-9 and TRBJ1-3, with D perhaps matching TRBD1 (5 bases). Germline V gene lookup returns CDR1 SEHNR and CDR2 FQNEAQ (reference sequence). The CDR3 runs to 15 residues. Trimming took off 0 bases at V and 2 bases at J, with 8 bases between the two ends. CDR3 coding DNA: TGTGCCAGCAGCTTAGCGGGGCAGGCTGGAAACACCATATATTTT. This translates into CASSLAGQAGNTIYF.